This T cell receptor (beta chain) was sequenced in a study of T cell responses to AZD1222 COVID-19 vaccine. The analysis combined second doses at about 4 or about 12 weeks. Trimming removed 6 bases from V and 1 base from J, with 9 bases in between. CDR1 and CDR2 from the germline V gene are MNHEY and SVGAGI. CDR3 length equals 13 residues. Some clones are missing from TCRdb's copy, which holds only in-frame ones; the method was immunoSEQ multiplex PCR. The sample lists 77,000 or so clones, around 90% seen once, with less than 20% in the top ten. Overall study results and limits: With two AZD1222 doses given, Spike-specific TCR breadth and depth both rose.

In the case of this clone: Its antigen remains unidentified.

The chain combines TRBV6-5 with TRBJ1-1; weak D call: TRBD1 (5 bases). The sequence derives from an adult who received the AZD1222 COVID-19 vaccine. The sample consisted of peripheral blood, taken 28 days after the second AZD1222 dose. The CDR3 spells CASSTGPNTEAFF. In nucleotides, the CDR3 is TGTGCCAGCAGCACAGGACCGAACACTGAAGCTTTCTTT.